Listed below are T cell receptor beta chains from one sample, sequenced in a study of shared clonotypes between healthy human individuals. Here immunoSEQ multiplex PCR was the method, and the copy in TCRdb shows in-frame clones only, minus some. The repertoire consists of 2 million to 2.5 million clones, with approximately 94% occurring once and the leading ten covering roughly 0.13%. Sequenced material: naive CD4+ T cells sorted from blood. The receptors here all came from a man younger than 35 in good health. The CDR3 runs from the conserved cysteine through the conserved F or W. The D gene is left open where the match is weak. The size entry is marked missing in some rows and otherwise reads once, few, many or a size class.

. TRBJ2-3 TRBV27 once CASSTNTDTQYF TGTGCCAGCAGCACAAACACAGATACGCAGTATTTT
TRBD1 TRBJ1-6 TRBV28 once CASSLGQGQNSPLHF TGTGCCAGCAGTTTGGGACAGGGTCAAAATTCACCCCTCCACTTT
TRBD1 TRBJ2-7 TRBV19 . CASSISGTGGREQYF TGTGCCAGTAGTATTTCCGGGACAGGGGGCCGCGAGCAGTACTTC
TRBD2 TRBJ2-3 TRBV7-9 . CASSLGEVAGGADTDTQYF TGTGCCAGCAGCTTAGGGGAGGTAGCGGGAGGTGCGGATACAGATACGCAGTATTTT
. TRBJ1-5 TRBV10-2 . CASTPAASNQPQHF TGCGCCAGCACCCCCGCGGCTAGCAATCAGCCCCAGCATTTT
. TRBJ2-3 TRBV25-1 . CASTKTRLTDTQYF TGTGCCAGCACAAAGACCCGACTGACAGATACGCAGTATTTT
. TRBJ2-5 TRBV5-1 . CASLGGIGETQYF TGCGCCAGCCTGGGGGGTATAGGGGAGACCCAGTACTTC
. TRBJ1-3 TRBV19 . CASSVPGNTIYF TGTGCCAGTAGTGTTCCTGGAAACACCATATATTTT
TRBD1 TRBJ1-4 TRBV5-4 . CASMDRGQGNEKLFF TGTGCCAGCATGGATCGGGGACAGGGGAATGAAAAACTGTTTTTT
TRBD1 TRBJ2-7 TRBV5-4 . CASSSRTGGYEQYF TGTGCCAGCAGCTCAAGGACAGGGGGCTACGAGCAGTACTTC
. TRBJ1-4 TRBV28 few CASSPATLTGKLFF TGTGCCAGCAGCCCAGCGACTCTTACCGGGAAACTGTTTTTT
. TRBJ2-5 TRBV6-5 . CASSTGRLYQETQYF TGTGCCAGCAGCACCGGACGGTTGTACCAAGAGACCCAGTACTTC
TRBD1 TRBJ1-2 TRBV6-5 . CASSDSGTGRAYTF TGTGCCAGCAGTGACTCCGGGACAGGGCGAGCCTACACCTTC
TRBD1 TRBJ1-1 TRBV7-9 . CASSPRQGMNTEAFF TGTGCCAGCAGCCCCCGACAGGGGATGAACACTGAAGCTTTCTTT
TRBD1 TRBJ1-2 TRBV5-1 . CASSWDGTGGGYTF TGCGCCAGCAGCTGGGACGGGACAGGGGGCGGCTACACCTTC
. TRBJ1-2 TRBV28 . CASSLGRTVIYGYTF TGTGCCAGCAGTTTGGGCCGGACCGTGATCTATGGCTACACCTTC
. TRBJ1-4 TRBV25-1 . CASSESGLGEKLFF TGTGCCAGCAGTGAATCGGGGCTGGGGGAAAAACTGTTTTTT
. TRBJ2-3 TRBV6-5 . CASSYSMAGSTDTQYF TGTGCCAGCAGTTACTCGATGGCGGGGAGCACAGATACGCAGTATTTT
. TRBJ1-2 TRBV9 . CASSANYGYTF TGTGCCAGCAGTGCAAACTATGGCTACACCTTC
TRBD2 TRBJ2-3 TRBV30 . CAWSGPSGGRRDTQYF TGTGCCTGGAGTGGGCCTAGCGGGGGCCGGCGGGATACGCAGTATTTT
TRBD2 TRBJ2-2 TRBV5-4 . CASSRLLAGGPGELFF TGTGCCAGCAGCAGGCTTTTAGCGGGAGGCCCCGGGGAGCTGTTTTTT
. TRBJ1-1 TRBV5-1 . CASSQQGGPNTEAFF TGCGCCAGCAGCCAGCAAGGAGGGCCGAACACTGAAGCTTTCTTT
. TRBJ2-6 TRBV5-1 . CASSLLHSGANVLTF TGCGCCAGCAGCCTATTGCACTCTGGGGCCAACGTCCTGACTTTC
. TRBJ2-5 TRBV29-1 . CSDGQQETQYF TGCAGCGACGGACAGCAAGAGACCCAGTACTTC
. TRBJ1-1 TRBV19 . CASSIEGRLNTEAFF TGTGCCAGTAGTATAGAGGGCAGGCTGAACACTGAAGCTTTCTTT
TRBD2 TRBJ2-7 TRBV7-2 . CASSLTSGGSPYEQYF TGTGCCAGCAGCCTAACTAGCGGGGGGAGTCCCTACGAGCAGTACTTC
. TRBJ1-2 TRBV5-4 . CASSLAGRESNYGYTF TGTGCCAGCAGCTTGGCAGGCAGGGAATCTAACTATGGCTACACCTTC
. TRBJ1-2 TRBV5-1 once CASSPTGLQGGYTF TGCGCCAGCAGCCCCACCGGATTGCAGGGGGGCTACACCTTC
. TRBJ2-3 TRBV27 . CASSLSPRTDTQYF TGTGCCAGCAGTTTATCCCCTAGGACAGATACGCAGTATTTT
. TRBJ2-2 TRBV5-4 . CASSSETSSGELFF TGTGCCAGCAGCTCGGAGACGTCAAGCGGGGAGCTGTTTTTT
. TRBJ1-4 TRBV6-6 . CASRPRVGGREKLFF TGTGCCAGCAGACCCCGCGTCGGGGGTCGGGAAAAACTGTTTTTT
. TRBJ1-3 TRBV4-2 . CASSQDGDTSGNTIYF TGTGCCAGCAGCCAAGATGGAGACACCTCTGGAAACACCATATATTTT
TRBD2 TRBJ2-7 TRBV28 . CASRPGTINLEQYF TGTGCCAGCAGGCCCGGGACTATCAATCTCGAGCAGTACTTC
TRBD1 TRBJ2-5 TRBV7-9 . CASSSWTGPETQYF TGTGCCAGCAGCTCTTGGACAGGGCCGGAGACCCAGTACTTC
. TRBJ2-3 TRBV29-1 . CSVGGLASSTDTQYF TGCAGCGTTGGTGGCCTAGCGTCTAGCACAGATACGCAGTATTTT
. TRBJ2-1 TRBV2 . CASMSGEYNEQFF TGTGCCAGCATGAGCGGCGAATACAATGAGCAGTTCTTC
. TRBJ2-5 TRBV9 . CASSFGQGLQETQYF TGTGCCAGCAGCTTTGGACAGGGACTACAAGAGACCCAGTACTTC
TRBD2 TRBJ2-1 TRBV5-1 . CASRGGLAGGPNEQFF TGCGCCAGCAGGGGTGGACTAGCGGGAGGGCCCAATGAGCAGTTCTTC
. TRBJ1-2 TRBV27 once CASSREGFGYTF TGTGCCAGCAGTCGAGAAGGGTTTGGCTACACCTTC
TRBD1 TRBJ1-5 TRBV4-3 . CASSQEGTGNQPQHF TGCGCCAGCAGCCAAGAAGGGACAGGGAATCAGCCCCAGCATTTT
. TRBJ1-4 TRBV2 . CASSELQDMFF TGTGCCAGCAGTGAACTACAGGATATGTTTTTT
TRBD2 TRBJ2-1 TRBV4-2 . CASSQPVGGGAGNEQFF TGTGCCAGCAGCCAACCCGTGGGCGGGGGGGCCGGCAATGAGCAGTTCTTC
TRBD1 TRBJ1-1 TRBV19 . CASSPGQGLYTEAFF TGTGCCAGTAGCCCGGGACAGGGCTTGTACACTGAAGCTTTCTTT
TRBD1 TRBJ1-6 TRBV30 . CAWGEQGNGSPLHF TGTGCCTGGGGGGAACAGGGGAATGGTTCACCCCTCCACTTT
. TRBJ2-2 TRBV2 . CASSEGTSNTGELFF TGTGCCAGCAGTGAAGGGACTTCGAACACCGGGGAGCTGTTTTTT
. TRBJ2-5 TRBV6-1 . CASSEALGQSLQTQYF TGTGCCAGCAGTGAAGCGCTCGGACAAAGCTTGCAGACCCAGTACTTC
. TRBJ2-7 TRBV6-1 . CASSGSRLWEQYF TGTGCCAGCAGTGGAAGCAGGCTCTGGGAGCAGTACTTC
. TRBJ2-2 TRBV6-6 . CASMVDGTGELFF TGTGCCAGCATGGTGGATGGCACCGGGGAGCTGTTTTTT
. TRBJ2-3 TRBV9 . CASSVGVAEVTDTQYF TGTGCCAGCAGCGTAGGGGTAGCGGAGGTTACAGATACGCAGTATTTT
TRBD2 TRBJ2-1 TRBV6-7 once CASPLARGDREQFF TGTGCCAGCCCTCTAGCCCGGGGGGATCGTGAGCAGTTCTTC
TRBD1 TRBJ1-2 TRBV5-4 once CASSLDRGHGYTF TGTGCCAGCAGCTTGGACAGGGGGCATGGCTACACCTTC